The TCR beta chain described here comes from a study of OX40 agonist ivuxolimab in advanced cancers. Exclusion of a patient followed from autoimmune disease history or systemic immunosuppression. Here immunoSEQ multiplex PCR was the method, and the copy in TCRdb shows in-frame clones only, minus some. The profile shows approximately 25,000 clones, approximately 86% of them singletons. In regard to this clone: No antigen is known for it.

Study observations and caveats: Partial responders at 0.1-3.0 mg/kg had among the lowest clonal expansion. Relative to CD4+, CD8+ T cells held more expanded clones on average. In the expanded peripheral T cells, antigen specificity was never determined.

Trimming cost V 4 bases and J 4 bases, with 5 bases left between them. Germline lookup yields CDR1 WSHSY and CDR2 SAAADI. The CDR3 has 12 residues. The sequencing used CD4+ or CD8+ T cells sorted from blood, collected in a trial of the OX40 agonist ivuxolimab. This sequence was found in an adult with an advanced solid tumor such as melanoma, head and neck, liver or kidney cancer. The genes are TRBV10-2 and TRBJ1-5; no clear D. The CDR3 nucleotides are TGCGCCAGCAGTGTTGGGAATCAGCCCCAGCATTTT. It is translated as CASSVGNQPQHF.